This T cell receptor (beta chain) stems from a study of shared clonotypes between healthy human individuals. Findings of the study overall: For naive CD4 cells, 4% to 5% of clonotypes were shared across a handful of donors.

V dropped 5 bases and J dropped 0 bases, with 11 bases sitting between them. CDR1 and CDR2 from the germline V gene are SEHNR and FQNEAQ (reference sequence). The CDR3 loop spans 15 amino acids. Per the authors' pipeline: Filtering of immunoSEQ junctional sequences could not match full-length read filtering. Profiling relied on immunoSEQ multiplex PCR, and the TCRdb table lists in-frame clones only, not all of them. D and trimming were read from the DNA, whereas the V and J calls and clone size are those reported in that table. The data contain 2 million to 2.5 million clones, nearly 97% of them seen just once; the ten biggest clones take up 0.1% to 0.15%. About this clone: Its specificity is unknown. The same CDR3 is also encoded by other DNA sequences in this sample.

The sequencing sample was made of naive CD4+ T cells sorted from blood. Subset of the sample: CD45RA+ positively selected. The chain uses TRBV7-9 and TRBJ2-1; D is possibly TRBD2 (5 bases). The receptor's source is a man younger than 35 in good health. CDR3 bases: TGTGCCAGCAGCCGAAGCGGTTCCTCCTACAATGAGCAGTTCTTC. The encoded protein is CASSRSGSSYNEQFF.